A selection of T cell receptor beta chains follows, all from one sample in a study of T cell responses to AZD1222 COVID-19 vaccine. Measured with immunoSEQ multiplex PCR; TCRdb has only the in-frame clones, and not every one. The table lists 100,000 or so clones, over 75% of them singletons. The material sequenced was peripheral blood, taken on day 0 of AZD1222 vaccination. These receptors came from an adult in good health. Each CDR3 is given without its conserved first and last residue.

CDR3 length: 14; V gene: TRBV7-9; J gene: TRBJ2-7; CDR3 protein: ASSLGFAPPSYEQY
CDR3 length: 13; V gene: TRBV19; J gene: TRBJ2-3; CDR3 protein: ASSITGSRADTQY
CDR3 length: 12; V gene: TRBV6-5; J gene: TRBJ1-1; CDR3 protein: ASNIRGAITEAF
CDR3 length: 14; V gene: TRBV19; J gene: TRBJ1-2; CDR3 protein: ASSTPPGTGDYGYT
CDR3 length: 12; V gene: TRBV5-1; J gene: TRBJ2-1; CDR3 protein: ASSLENNNNEQF
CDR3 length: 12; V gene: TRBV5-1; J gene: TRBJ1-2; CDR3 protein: ASSAGQINYGYT
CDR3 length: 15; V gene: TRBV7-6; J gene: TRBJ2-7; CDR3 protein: ASSLEGWRRGTDEQY
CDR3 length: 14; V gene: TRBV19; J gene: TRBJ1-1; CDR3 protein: ASSMGQGAWNTEAF
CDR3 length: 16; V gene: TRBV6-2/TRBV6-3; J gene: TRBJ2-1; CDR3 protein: ASSYRGLAGGIYNEQF
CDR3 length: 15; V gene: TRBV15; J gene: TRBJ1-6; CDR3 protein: ATSRGKPGQGGSPLH
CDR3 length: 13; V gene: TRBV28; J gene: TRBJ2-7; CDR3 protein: ASGSTGLVAYEQY
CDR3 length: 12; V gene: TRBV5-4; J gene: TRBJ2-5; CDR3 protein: ASSLAGQGETQY
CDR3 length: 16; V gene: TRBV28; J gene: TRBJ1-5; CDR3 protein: ASSLSTPQGGSRQPQH
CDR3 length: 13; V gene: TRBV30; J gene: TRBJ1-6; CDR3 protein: AYTGAGAYNSPLH
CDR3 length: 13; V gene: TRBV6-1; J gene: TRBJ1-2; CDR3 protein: ASSEGPGGYYGYT
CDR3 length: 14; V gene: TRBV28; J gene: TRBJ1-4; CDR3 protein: ASSLVGGRRNEKLF
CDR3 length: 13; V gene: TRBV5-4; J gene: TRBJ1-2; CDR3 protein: ASSSRTDRGLGYT
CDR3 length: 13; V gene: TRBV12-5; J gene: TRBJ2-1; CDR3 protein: ASGFIAGGLIEQF
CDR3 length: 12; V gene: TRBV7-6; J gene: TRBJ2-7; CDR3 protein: ASSGPDRKYEQY
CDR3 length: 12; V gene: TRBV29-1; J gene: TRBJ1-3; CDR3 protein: SVGLGHSGNTIY
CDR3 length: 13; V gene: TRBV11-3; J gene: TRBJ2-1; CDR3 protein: ASSPDRGAYNEQF
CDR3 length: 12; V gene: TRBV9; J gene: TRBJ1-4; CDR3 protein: ASSQTGVDEKLF
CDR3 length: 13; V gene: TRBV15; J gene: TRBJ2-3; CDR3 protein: ATSRSPGPTDTQY
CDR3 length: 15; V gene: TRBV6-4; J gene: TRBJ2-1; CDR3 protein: ASSDSPGGGGYNEQF
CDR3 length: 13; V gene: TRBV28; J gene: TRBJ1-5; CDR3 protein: ASILTQGASQPQH
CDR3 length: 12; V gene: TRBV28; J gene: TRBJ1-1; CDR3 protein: ASSPYRGLTEAF
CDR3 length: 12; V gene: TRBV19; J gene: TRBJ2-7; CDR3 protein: ASSPGDIPYEQY
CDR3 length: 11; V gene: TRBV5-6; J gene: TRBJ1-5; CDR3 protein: ASSLGINQPQH
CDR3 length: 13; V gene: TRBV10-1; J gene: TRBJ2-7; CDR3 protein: ASNTRTSGREEQY
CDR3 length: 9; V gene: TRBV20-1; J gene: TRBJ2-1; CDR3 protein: STGSYNEQF
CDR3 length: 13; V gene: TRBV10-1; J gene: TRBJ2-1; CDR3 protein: ASRFGTSGYNEQF
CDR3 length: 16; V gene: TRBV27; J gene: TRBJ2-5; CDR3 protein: ASSPGLAGALSLQTQY
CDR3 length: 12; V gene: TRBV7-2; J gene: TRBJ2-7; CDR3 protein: ASSLQGRIDEQY
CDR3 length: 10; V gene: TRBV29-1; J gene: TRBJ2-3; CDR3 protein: SVGEGTDTQY
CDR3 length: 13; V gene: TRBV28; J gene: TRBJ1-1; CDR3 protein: ASSFGGQMNTEAF
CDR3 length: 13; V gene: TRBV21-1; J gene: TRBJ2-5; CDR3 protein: ASRKQRLDQETQY
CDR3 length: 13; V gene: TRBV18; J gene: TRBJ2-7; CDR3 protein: ASSPPGTGGFEQY
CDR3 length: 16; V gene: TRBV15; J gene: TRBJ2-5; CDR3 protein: ATSRSSGLAGFQETQY
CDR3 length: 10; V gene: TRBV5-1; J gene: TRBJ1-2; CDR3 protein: ASSSGLYGYT
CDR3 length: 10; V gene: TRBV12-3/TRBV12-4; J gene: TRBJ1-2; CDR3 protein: ASSFLGGGYT
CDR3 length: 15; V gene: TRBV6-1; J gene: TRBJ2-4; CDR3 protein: ASSEGRETLAKNIQY
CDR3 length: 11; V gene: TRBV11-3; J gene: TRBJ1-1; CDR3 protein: ASSLTGNTEAF